This T cell receptor (beta chain) was sequenced for a study of blood T cell repertoires in COVID-19. The protocol was immunoSEQ multiplex PCR, while the TCRdb copy is restricted to in-frame clones and leaves out a portion. This sample has around 220,000 clones; 85% to 90% occur once, and the top ten carry about 2.2%. The count of this clone is one. CDR3 size: 15 residues. J gave up 5 bases and V 5 bases, and 10 bases lay outside the gene matches. Germline V gene lookup returns CDR1 ENHRY and CDR2 SYGVKD. The specimen was peripheral blood. The TCR comes from a woman aged 50 to 65 with acute or convalescent COVID-19. This chain uses TRBV10-3 with TRBJ2-5; TRBD1 aligns across 8 bases. The CDR3 DNA reads as TGTGCCATCAGTCTAACTCAGGGGGCCGGGGAGACCCAGTACTTC. Its protein product is CAISLTQGAGETQYF.